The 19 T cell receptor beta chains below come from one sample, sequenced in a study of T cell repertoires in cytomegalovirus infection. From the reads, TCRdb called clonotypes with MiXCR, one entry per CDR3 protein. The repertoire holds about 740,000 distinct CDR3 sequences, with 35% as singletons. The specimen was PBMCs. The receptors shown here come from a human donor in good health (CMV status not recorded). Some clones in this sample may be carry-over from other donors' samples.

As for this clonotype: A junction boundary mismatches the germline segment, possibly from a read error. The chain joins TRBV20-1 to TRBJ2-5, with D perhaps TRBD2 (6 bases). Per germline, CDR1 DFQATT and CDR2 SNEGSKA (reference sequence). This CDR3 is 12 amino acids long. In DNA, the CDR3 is TGCAGTTCTAGTTCGCGGGAACAGACCCAGTACTTC. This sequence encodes CSSSSREQTQYF.

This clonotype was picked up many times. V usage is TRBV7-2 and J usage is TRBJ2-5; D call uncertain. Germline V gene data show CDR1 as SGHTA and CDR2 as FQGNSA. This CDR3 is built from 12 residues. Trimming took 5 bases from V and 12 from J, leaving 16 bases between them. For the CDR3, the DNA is TGTGCCAGCAGCCAAACCCTTCTGGATGAGTACTTC. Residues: CASSQTLLDEYF.

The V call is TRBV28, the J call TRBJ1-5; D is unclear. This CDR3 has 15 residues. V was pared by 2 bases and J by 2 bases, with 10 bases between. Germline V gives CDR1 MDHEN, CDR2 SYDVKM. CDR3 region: CASSLVSAGNQPQHF. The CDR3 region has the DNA TGTGCCAGCAGTTTAGTGAGCGCTGGCAATCAGCCCCAGCATTTT.

As DNA, the CDR3 is TGTGCCAGCAGTTCCGGGGCATCTAGCGAGCAGTACTTC. This translates into CASSSGASSEQYF. The chain is built from TRBV27 and TRBJ2-7, with D tentatively TRBD1 or TRBD2 (5 bases each). V gave up 4 bases and J gave up 6 bases, with 13 bases separating them. Germline values: CDR1 MNHEY, CDR2 SMNVEV (reference sequence). This CDR3 is 13 amino acids long.

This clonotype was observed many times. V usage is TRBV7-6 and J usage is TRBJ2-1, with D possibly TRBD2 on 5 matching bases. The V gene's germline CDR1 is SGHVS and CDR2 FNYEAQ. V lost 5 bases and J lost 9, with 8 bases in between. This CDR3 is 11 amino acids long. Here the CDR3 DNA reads TGTGCCAGCAGCGCCGGGGTTGAGCAGTTCTTC. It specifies CASSAGVEQFF.

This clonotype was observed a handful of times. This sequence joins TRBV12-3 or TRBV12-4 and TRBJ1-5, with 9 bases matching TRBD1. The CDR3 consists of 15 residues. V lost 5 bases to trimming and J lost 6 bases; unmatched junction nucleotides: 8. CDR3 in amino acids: CASSTPRDRVQPQHF. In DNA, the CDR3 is TGTGCCAGCAGTACCCCCCGGGACAGGGTTCAGCCCCAGCATTTT.

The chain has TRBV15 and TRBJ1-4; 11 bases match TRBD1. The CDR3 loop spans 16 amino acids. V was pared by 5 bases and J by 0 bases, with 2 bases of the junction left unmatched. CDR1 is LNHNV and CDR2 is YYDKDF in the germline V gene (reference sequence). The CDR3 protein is CATSGQGAATNEKLFF. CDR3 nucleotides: TGTGCCACCAGCGGACAGGGGGCCGCAACTAATGAAAAACTGTTTTTT.

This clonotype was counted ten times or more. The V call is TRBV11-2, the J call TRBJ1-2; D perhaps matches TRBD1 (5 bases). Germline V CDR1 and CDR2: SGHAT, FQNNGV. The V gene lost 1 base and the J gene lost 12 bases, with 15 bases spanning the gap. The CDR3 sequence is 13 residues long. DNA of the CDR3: TGTGCCAGCAGCTTAGGGCGGCCAGGGACCCACACCTTC. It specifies CASSLGRPGTHTF.

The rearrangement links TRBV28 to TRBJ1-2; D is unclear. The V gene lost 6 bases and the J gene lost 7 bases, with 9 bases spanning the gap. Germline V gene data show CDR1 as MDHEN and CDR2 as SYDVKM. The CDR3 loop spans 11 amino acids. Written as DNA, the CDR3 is TGTGCCAGCAGGGCCCCGGGTGGCTACACCTTC. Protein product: CASRAPGGYTF.

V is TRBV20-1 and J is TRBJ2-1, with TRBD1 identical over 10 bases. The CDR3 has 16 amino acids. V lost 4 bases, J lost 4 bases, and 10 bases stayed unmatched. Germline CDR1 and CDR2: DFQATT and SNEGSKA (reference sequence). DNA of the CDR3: TGCAGTGCTACCCACGGGGGGGGACAGGGGTACAATGAGCAGTTCTTC. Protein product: CSATHGGGQGYNEQFF.

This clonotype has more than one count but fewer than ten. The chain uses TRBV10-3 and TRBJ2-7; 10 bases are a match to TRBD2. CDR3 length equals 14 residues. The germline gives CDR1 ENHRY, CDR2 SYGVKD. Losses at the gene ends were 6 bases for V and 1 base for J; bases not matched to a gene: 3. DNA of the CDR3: TGTGCCATCAGGAGCGGGGGGGGGTCCTACGAGCAGTACTTC. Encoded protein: CAIRSGGGSYEQYF.

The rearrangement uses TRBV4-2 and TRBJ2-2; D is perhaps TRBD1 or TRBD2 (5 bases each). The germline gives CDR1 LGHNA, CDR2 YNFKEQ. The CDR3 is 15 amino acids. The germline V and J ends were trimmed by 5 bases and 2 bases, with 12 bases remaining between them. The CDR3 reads CASSYRGSNTGELFF. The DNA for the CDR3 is TGTGCCAGCAGCTACCGGGGCTCAAACACCGGGGAGCTGTTTTTT.

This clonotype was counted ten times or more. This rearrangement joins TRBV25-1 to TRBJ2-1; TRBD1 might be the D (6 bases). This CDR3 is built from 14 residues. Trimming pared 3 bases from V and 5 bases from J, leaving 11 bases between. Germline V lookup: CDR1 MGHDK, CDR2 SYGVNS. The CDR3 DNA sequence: TGTGCCAGCAGTGACCGGGGACACAACAATGAGCAGTTCTTC. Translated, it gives CASSDRGHNNEQFF.

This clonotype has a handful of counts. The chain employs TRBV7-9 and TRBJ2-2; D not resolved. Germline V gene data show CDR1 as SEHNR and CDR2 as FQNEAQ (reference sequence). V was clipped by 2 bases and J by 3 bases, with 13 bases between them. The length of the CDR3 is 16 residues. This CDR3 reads CASSLSNSLDTGELFF. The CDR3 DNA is TGTGCCAGCAGCTTATCGAACAGTTTAGACACCGGGGAGCTGTTTTTT.

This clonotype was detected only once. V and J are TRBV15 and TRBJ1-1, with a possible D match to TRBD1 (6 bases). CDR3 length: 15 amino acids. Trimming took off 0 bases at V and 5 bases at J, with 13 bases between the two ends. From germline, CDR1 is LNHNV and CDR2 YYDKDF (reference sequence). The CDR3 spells CATSRDPGAGTEAFF. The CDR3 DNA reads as TGTGCCACCAGCAGAGATCCAGGGGCGGGAACTGAAGCTTTCTTT. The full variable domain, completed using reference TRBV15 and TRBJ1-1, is DAMVIQNPRYQVTQFGKPVTLSCSQTLNHNVMYWYQQKSSQAPKLLFHYYDKDFNNEADTPDNFQSRRPNTSFCFLDIRSPGLGDTAMYLCATSRDPGAGTEAFFGQGTRLTVV.

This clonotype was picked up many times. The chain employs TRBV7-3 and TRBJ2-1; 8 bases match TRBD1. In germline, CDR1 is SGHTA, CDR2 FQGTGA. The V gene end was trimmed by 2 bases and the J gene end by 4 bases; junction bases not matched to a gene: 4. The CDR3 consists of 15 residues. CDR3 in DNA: TGTGCCAGCAGCTTATACAGGGGGTTATACAATGAGCAGTTCTTC. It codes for CASSLYRGLYNEQFF.

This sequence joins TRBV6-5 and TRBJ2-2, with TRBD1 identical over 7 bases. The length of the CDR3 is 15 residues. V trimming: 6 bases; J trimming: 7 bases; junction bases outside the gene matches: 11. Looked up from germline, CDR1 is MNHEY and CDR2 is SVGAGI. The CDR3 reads CASRRQGRGNGELFF. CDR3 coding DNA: TGTGCCAGCAGACGACAGGGTAGGGGAAACGGGGAGCTGTTTTTT.

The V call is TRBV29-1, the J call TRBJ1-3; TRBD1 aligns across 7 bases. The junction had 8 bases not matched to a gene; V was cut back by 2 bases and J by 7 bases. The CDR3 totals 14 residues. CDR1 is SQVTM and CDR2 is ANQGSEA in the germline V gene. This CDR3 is CSVELRGRGNTIYF. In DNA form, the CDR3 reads TGCAGCGTTGAATTAAGGGGGCGGGGGAACACCATATATTTT.

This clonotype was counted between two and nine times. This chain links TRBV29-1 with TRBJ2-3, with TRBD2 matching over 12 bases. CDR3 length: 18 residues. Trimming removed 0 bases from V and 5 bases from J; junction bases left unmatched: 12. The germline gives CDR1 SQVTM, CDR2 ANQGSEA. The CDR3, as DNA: TGCAGCGTTGAAGATCCTTCTAGCGGGGGGGCTGGTGGAGATACGCAGTATTTT. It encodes CSVEDPSSGGAGGDTQYF.